Listed below are T cell receptor beta chains from one sample, sequenced in a study of human T cells and chemical hapten exposure. TCRdb re-analysed the RACE reads in MiXCR, keeping a single row per CDR3 protein. This table has over 100,000 distinct CDR3 sequences, approximately 8.8% appearing once. Here the sequenced sample was whole blood, taken in connection with sensitization to the hapten diphenylcyclopropenone (DPC). These receptors all stem from a woman aged 40 to 50 with alopecia areata. Some clones in this sample may be carry-over from other donors' samples. Each CDR3 is given with its conserved first and last residue. Fields, in order: D gene, J gene, V gene, clone size, CDR3 length, CDR3 protein, CDR3 DNA. A D gene is named only where the DNA matches it firmly. Not all rows give a size; the values are once, few, many and, for expanded clones, a class.

TRBD1 TRBJ1-1 TRBV10-3 few 16 CAISESVTGVDTEAFF TGTGCCATCAGTGAGTCCGTTACAGGGGTTGACACTGAAGCTTTCTTT
- TRBJ1-2 TRBV20-1 many 11 CSALRHPGYTF TGCAGTGCTCTGCGACATCCTGGCTACACCTTC
- TRBJ2-1 TRBV9 - 16 CASSVGAGPSYNEQFF TGTGCCAGCAGCGTAGGGGCGGGGCCTTCGTACAATGAGCAGTTCTTC
TRBD2 TRBJ2-7 TRBV7-2 few 15 CASSLRLAGPYEQYF TGTGCCAGCAGTCTTAGACTAGCGGGGCCCTACGAGCAGTACTTC
- TRBJ1-5 TRBV12-3/TRBV12-4 many 14 CASSFGVRNQPQHF TGTGCCAGCAGTTTTGGGGTAAGGAATCAGCCCCAGCATTTT
- TRBJ2-5 TRBV4-1 few 13 CASSPGLLETQYF TGCGCCAGCTCGCCGGGACTTCTCGAGACCCAGTACTTC
- TRBJ2-7 TRBV28 many 14 CASSRDLGFYEQYF TGTGCCAGCAGTCGGGACCTCGGGTTCTACGAGCAGTACTTC
- TRBJ2-1 TRBV7-2 many 11 CASSNYNEQFF TGTGCCAGCAGTAACTACAATGAGCAGTTCTTC
- TRBJ2-3 TRBV19 many 13 CASRGSGTDTQYF TGTGCCAGTAGGGGGTCGGGGACAGATACGCAGTATTTT
TRBD2 TRBJ2-7 TRBV5-1 - 13 CASSGRDGDEQYF TGCGCCAGCAGCGGGAGGGACGGCGACGAGCAGTACTTC
TRBD1 TRBJ1-5 TRBV4-3 few 15 CASSRDRVPNQPQHF TGCGCCAGCAGCCGGGACAGGGTTCCCAATCAGCCCCAGCATTTT
TRBD2 TRBJ2-1 TRBV7-2 many 17 CASSLASQAGGYNEQFF TGTGCCAGCAGCTTAGCGTCTCAAGCGGGGGGGTACAATGAGCAGTTCTTC
TRBD2 TRBJ2-3 TRBV7-2 - 18 CASSSPSGGFPSTDTQYF TGTGCCAGCAGCAGCCCTAGCGGGGGGTTCCCTAGCACAGATACGCAGTATTTT
- TRBJ2-3 TRBV6-2/TRBV6-3 few 14 CASSYSRGRGTQYF TGTGCCAGCAGTTACTCGAGGGGACGGGGTACGCAGTATTTT
- TRBJ2-1 TRBV5-4 - 15 CASSLGQGWYNEQFF TGTGCCAGCAGCTTGGGGCAGGGATGGTACAATGAGCAGTTCTTC
TRBD1 TRBJ2-1 TRBV4-3 few 17 CASSQDSWDRDYNEQFF TGCGCCAGCAGCCAAGATAGCTGGGACAGGGACTACAATGAGCAGTTCTTC
TRBD1 TRBJ2-5 TRBV7-9 few 15 CASSLVTGTQETQYF TGTGCCAGCAGCTTAGTGACAGGGACCCAAGAGACCCAGTACTTC
- TRBJ1-2 TRBV12-3/TRBV12-4 many 12 CASSFGGYGYTF TGTGCCAGCAGTTTCGGGGGTTATGGCTACACCTTC
TRBD1 TRBJ1-4 TRBV27 many 14 CASRWTGIGEKLFF TGTGCCAGCAGATGGACAGGGATAGGTGAAAAACTGTTTTTT
- TRBJ2-1 TRBV3-1 few 12 CASSQVSYEQFF TGTGCCAGCAGCCAAGTCTCATATGAGCAGTTCTTC
TRBD1 TRBJ2-2 TRBV7-2 - 15 CASSGRQGGTGELFF TGTGCCAGCAGCGGGCGACAGGGCGGCACCGGGGAGCTGTTTTTT
TRBD1 TRBJ1-1 TRBV12-3/TRBV12-4 many 15 CASSLGDRGGTEAFF TGTGCCAGCAGTCTTGGGGACAGGGGAGGCACTGAAGCTTTCTTT
- TRBJ2-1 TRBV7-2 many 15 CASSLAAGNYNEQFF TGTGCCAGCAGCTTAGCCGCAGGGAACTACAATGAGCAGTTCTTC
- TRBJ2-7 TRBV6-1 few 11 CARLILYEQYF TGTGCCAGGTTGATTCTCTACGAGCAGTACTTC
- TRBJ2-1 TRBV5-1 many 13 CASFDYSYNEQFF TGCGCCAGCTTCGACTACTCCTACAATGAGCAGTTCTTC
TRBD2 TRBJ2-1 TRBV24-1 - 18 CATSDTGLAGGASYEQFF TGTGCCACCAGTGATACCGGACTAGCGGGGGGGGCCTCGTATGAGCAGTTCTTC
- TRBJ2-7 TRBV7-9 few 12 CASRYTGYEQYF TGTGCCAGCAGATACACTGGCTACGAGCAGTACTTC
- TRBJ1-3 TRBV12-3/TRBV12-4 many 19 CASSLLLIGGVTAGNTIYF TGTGCCAGCAGTTTATTGCTCATCGGGGGGGTAACTGCTGGAAACACCATATATTTT
- TRBJ2-7 TRBV7-8 many 12 CASSQAWYEQYF TGTGCCAGCAGTCAGGCCTGGTACGAGCAGTACTTC
- TRBJ1-3 TRBV7-9 few 15 CANTRAGPSGNTIYF TGTGCCAACACGCGAGCCGGTCCCTCTGGAAACACCATATATTTT
TRBD1 TRBJ1-2 TRBV20-1 few 13 CSARTDRAYGYTF TGCAGTGCTAGAACGGACAGGGCGTATGGCTACACCTTC
- TRBJ2-3 TRBV12-3/TRBV12-4 - 15 CASSSRRGYADTQYF TGTGCCAGCAGTTCCCGGAGAGGGTACGCAGATACGCAGTATTTT
TRBD2 TRBJ2-1 TRBV19 many 13 CATGLAGPNEQFF TGTGCCACAGGACTAGCGGGACCCAATGAGCAGTTCTTC
TRBD1 TRBJ1-2 TRBV5-1 few 16 CASSLGTGVSVFGYTF TGCGCCAGCAGCTTGGGGACAGGCGTTTCGGTATTCGGCTACACCTTC
- TRBJ2-7 TRBV7-2 many 14 CASSLAGKSYEQYF TGTGCCAGCAGCTTAGCGGGGAAGTCCTACGAGCAGTACTTC
- TRBJ1-4 TRBV4-3 - 16 CASSPQRSTTNEKLFF TGCGCCAGCAGCCCACAGCGGAGCACAACTAATGAAAAACTGTTTTTT
- TRBJ1-1 TRBV28 - 15 CASGGGSAANTEAFF TGTGCCAGCGGCGGTGGGTCGGCGGCGAACACTGAAGCTTTCTTT
- TRBJ1-5 TRBV7-2 few 14 CASSQDNDNQPQHF TGTGCCAGCAGCCAGGACAACGACAATCAGCCCCAGCATTTT
- TRBJ2-5 TRBV5-6 many 18 CASSSILRTEKDLETQYF TGTGCCAGCAGCTCGATATTACGGACAGAGAAAGATTTGGAGACCCAGTACTTC
- TRBJ2-6 TRBV11-2 many 18 CASSRIDRPISGANVLTF TGTGCCAGCAGCCGAATTGACAGGCCTATCTCTGGGGCCAACGTCCTGACTTTC
- TRBJ2-6 TRBV3-1 many 17 CASSQARASSGANVLTF TGTGCCAGCAGCCAAGCCAGGGCCAGCTCTGGGGCCAACGTCCTGACTTTC
- TRBJ1-6 TRBV6-5 many 15 CASSPPRGYNSPLHF TGTGCCAGCAGCCCCCCCCGTGGCTATAATTCACCCCTCCACTTT
- TRBJ1-1 TRBV10-1 many 13 CASSENRATEAFF TGCGCCAGCAGTGAAAATAGGGCCACTGAAGCTTTCTTT
- TRBJ2-2 TRBV12-3/TRBV12-4 few 14 CASSLQGRTGELFF TGTGCCAGCAGTTTGCAGGGGCGCACCGGGGAGCTGTTTTTT
TRBD1 TRBJ2-2 TRBV7-9 many 16 CASSLGQGANTGELFF TGTGCCAGCAGCTTAGGTCAGGGGGCGAACACCGGGGAGCTGTTTTTT
- TRBJ1-2 TRBV4-1 few 15 CASSQGPANNYGYTF TGCGCCAGCAGCCAAGGACCGGCAAATAACTATGGCTACACCTTC
TRBD1 TRBJ2-1 TRBV6-5 many 15 CASMQIGAGGNEQFF TGTGCCAGCATGCAAATTGGGGCAGGGGGAAATGAGCAGTTCTTC
TRBD1 TRBJ1-2 TRBV12-3/TRBV12-4 many 13 CASSATGAGGYTF TGTGCCAGCAGTGCGACAGGGGCGGGTGGCTACACCTTC
TRBD2 TRBJ2-3 TRBV7-2 - 14 CASRFGGASDTQYF TGTGCCAGCAGATTCGGGGGGGCCTCCGATACGCAGTATTTT
TRBD2 TRBJ2-2 TRBV20-1 - 17 CSARDPGLAGVTGELFF TGCAGTGCTAGAGATCCCGGACTAGCGGGGGTCACCGGGGAGCTGTTTTTT
- TRBJ2-1 TRBV11-2 few 13 CASMPGAANEQFF TGTGCCAGCATGCCAGGGGCCGCCAATGAGCAGTTCTTC
- TRBJ1-1 TRBV4-2 many 14 CASSTGTVDTEAFF TGTGCCAGCAGCACGGGGACTGTGGACACTGAAGCTTTCTTT
- TRBJ2-7 TRBV27 many 13 CASSVTGRYEQYF TGTGCCAGCAGTGTCACAGGGAGGTACGAGCAGTACTTC
- TRBJ1-2 TRBV4-2 many 16 CASSQDRRTVDYGYTF TGTGCCAGCAGCCAAGATAGGAGGACGGTTGACTATGGCTACACCTTC
- TRBJ2-2 TRBV7-7 few 13 CASSFTEGGELFF TGTGCCAGCAGCTTCACTGAGGGGGGGGAGCTGTTTTTT
TRBD1 TRBJ2-3 TRBV6-1 few 14 CASIRQGWTDTQYF TGTGCCAGCATCAGACAGGGGTGGACAGATACGCAGTATTTT
- TRBJ2-1 TRBV15 many 15 CATSKEPGATNEQFF TGTGCCACCAGCAAAGAACCGGGGGCGACTAATGAGCAGTTCTTC
- TRBJ2-7 TRBV9 many 15 CASSVASASSYEQYF TGTGCCAGCAGCGTAGCCAGCGCGAGCTCCTACGAGCAGTACTTC
- TRBJ2-7 TRBV29-1 many 12 CSAKGDQYEQYF TGCAGCGCAAAGGGGGATCAGTACGAGCAGTACTTC